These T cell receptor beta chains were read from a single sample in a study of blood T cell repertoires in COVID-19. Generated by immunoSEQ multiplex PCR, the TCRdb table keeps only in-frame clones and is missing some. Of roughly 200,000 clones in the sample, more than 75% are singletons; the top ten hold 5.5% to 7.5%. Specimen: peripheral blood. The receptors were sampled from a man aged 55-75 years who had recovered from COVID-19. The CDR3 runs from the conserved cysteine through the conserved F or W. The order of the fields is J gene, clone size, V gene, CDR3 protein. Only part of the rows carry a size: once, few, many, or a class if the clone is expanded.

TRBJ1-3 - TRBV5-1 CASSQDTPGNTIYF
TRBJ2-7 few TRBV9 CASSPRHTGDEQYF
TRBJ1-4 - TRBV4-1 CASSQDPGGRNEKLFF
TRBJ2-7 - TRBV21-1 CASWLIGYEQYF
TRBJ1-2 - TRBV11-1 CASSHDRDGVHGYTF
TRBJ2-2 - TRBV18 CASSPPSGRYTGELFF
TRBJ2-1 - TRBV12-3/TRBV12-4 CASSLPGYEQFF
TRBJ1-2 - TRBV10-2 CASSEPTGAWVSTF
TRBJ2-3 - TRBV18 CASSPPTGKGTDTQYF
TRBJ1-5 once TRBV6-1 CASSEGTGQPKNQPQHF
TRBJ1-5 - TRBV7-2 CASSLDEGSNQPQHF
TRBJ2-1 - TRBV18 CASSPPGLAGNNEQFF
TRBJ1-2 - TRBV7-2 CASSSQGGVYGYTF
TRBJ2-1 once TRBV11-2 CASSLVGRQTGLVGNEQFF
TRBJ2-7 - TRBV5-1 CASSPGGDAYEQYF
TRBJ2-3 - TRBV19 CASTPMGGVGTDTQYF